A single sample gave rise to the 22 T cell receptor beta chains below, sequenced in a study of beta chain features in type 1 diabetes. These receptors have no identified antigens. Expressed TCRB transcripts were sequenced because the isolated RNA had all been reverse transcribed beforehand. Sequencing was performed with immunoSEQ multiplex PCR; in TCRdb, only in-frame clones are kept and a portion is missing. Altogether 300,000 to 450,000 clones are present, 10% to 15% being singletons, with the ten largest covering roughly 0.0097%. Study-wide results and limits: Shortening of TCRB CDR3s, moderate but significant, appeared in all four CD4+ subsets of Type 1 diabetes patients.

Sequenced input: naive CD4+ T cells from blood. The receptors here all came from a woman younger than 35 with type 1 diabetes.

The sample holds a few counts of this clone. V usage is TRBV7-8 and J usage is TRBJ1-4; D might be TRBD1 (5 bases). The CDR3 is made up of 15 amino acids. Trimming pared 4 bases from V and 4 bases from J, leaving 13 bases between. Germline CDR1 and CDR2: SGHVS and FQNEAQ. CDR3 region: CASSSLRQINEKLFF. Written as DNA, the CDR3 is TGTGCCAGCAGCTCTCTGAGACAGATTAATGAAAAACTGTTTTTT. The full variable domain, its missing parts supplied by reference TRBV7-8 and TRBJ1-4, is GAGVSQSPRYKVAKRGQDVALRCDPISGHVSLFWYQQALGQGPEFLTYFQNEAQLDKSGLPSDRFFAERPEGSVSTLKIQRTQQEDSAVYLCASSSLRQINEKLFFGSGTQLSVL.

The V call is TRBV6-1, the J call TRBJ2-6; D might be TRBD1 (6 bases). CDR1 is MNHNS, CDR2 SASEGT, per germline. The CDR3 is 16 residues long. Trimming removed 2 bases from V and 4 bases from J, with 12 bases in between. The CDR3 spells CASSEKRGSGANVLTF. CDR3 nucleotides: TGTGCCAGCAGTGAAAAGAGGGGGTCCGGGGCCAACGTCCTGACTTTC.

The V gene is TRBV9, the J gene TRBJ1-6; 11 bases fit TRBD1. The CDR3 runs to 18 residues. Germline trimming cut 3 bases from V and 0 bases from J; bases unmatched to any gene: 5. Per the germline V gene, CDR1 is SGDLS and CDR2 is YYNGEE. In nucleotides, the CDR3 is TGTGCCAGCAGCGAGGGGGGGACAGGGGGCTCCTATAATTCACCCCTCCACTTT. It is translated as CASSEGGTGGSYNSPLHF.

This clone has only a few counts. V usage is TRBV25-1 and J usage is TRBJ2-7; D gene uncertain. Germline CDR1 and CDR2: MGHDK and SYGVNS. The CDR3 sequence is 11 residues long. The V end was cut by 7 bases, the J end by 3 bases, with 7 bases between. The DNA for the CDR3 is TGTGCCAGCATGGAGAACTACGAGCAGTACTTC. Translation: CASMENYEQYF.

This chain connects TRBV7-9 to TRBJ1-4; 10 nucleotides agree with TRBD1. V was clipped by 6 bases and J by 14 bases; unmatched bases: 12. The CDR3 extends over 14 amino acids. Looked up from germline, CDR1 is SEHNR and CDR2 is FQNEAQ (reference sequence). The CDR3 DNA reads TGTGCCAGCAGTTGGGACAGGGGTCTTTTCATGCTGTTTTTT. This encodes CASSWDRGLFMLFF.

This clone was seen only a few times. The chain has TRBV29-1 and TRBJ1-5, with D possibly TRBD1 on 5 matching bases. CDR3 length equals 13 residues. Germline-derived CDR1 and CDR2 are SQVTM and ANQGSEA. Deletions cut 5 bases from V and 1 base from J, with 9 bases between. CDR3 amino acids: CSVMTASNQPQHF. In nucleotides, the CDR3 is TGCAGCGTTATGACAGCGAGCAATCAGCCCCAGCATTTT. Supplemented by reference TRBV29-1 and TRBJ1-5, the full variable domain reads SAVISQKPSRDICQRGTSLTIQCQVDSQVTMMFWYRQQPGQSLTLIATANQGSEATYESGFVIDKFPISRPNLTFSTLTVSNMSPEDSSIYLCSVMTASNQPQHFGDGTRLSIL.

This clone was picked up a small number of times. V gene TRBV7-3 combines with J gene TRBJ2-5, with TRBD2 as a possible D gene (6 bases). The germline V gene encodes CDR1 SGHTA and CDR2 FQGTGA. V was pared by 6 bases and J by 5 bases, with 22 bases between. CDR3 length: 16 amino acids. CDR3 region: CASSLSPPGEGETQYF. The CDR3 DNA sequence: TGTGCCAGCAGTCTTTCTCCTCCGGGAGAGGGCGAGACCCAGTACTTC.

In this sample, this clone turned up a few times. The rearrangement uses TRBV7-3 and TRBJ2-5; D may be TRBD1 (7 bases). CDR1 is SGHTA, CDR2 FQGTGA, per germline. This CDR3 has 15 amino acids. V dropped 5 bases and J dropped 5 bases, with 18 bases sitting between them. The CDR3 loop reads CASSPGGTAPETQYF. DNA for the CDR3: TGTGCCAGCAGCCCAGGAGGGACAGCCCCCGAGACCCAGTACTTC.

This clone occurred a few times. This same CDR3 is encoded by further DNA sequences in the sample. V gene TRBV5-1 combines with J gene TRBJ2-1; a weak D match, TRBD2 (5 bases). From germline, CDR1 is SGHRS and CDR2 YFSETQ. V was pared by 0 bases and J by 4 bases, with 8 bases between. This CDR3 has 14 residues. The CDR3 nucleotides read TGCGCCAGCAGCTTGGGCGGGCCTTACAATGAGCAGTTCTTC. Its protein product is CASSLGGPYNEQFF.

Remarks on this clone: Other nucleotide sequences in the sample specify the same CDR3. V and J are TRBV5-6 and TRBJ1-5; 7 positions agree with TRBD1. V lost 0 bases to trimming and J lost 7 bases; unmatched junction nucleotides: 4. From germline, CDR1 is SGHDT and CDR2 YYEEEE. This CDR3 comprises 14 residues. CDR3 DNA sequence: TGTGCCAGCAGCTTGGCAGGGGGAGGCCAGCCCCAGCATTTT. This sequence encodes CASSLAGGGQPQHF.

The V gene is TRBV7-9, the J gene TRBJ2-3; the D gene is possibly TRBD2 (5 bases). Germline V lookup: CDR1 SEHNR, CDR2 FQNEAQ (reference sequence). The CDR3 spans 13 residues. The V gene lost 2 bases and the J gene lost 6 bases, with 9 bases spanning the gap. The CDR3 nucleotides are TGTGCCAGCAGCTTACTAGCAGGCGATACGCAGTATTTT. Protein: CASSLLAGDTQYF.

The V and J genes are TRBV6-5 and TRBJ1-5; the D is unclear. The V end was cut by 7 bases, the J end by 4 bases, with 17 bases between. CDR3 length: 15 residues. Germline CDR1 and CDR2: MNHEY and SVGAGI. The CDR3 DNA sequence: TGTGCCAGCACCCCGCGGCGGTCCCCAAATCAGCCCCAGCATTTT. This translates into CASTPRRSPNQPQHF.

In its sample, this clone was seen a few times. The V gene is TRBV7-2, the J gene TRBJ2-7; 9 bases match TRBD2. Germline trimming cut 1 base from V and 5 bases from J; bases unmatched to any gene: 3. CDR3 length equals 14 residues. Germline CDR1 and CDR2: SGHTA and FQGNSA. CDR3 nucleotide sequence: TGTGCCAGCAGCTTAGTCCTAGCGGGGAACGAGCAGTACTTC. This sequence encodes CASSLVLAGNEQYF.

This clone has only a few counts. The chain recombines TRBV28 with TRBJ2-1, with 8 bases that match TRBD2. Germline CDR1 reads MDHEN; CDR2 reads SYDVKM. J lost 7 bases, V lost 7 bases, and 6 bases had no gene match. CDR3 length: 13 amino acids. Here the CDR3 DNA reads TGTGCCAGCACTAGCGGGTTCCTAAATGAGCAGTTCTTC. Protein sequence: CASTSGFLNEQFF.

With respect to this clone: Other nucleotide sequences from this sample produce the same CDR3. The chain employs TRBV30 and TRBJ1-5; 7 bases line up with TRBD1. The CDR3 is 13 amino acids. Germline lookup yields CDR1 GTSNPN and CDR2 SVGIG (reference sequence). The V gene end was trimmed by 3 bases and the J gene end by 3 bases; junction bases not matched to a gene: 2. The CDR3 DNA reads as TGTGCCTGGAGCGGGACAGACAATCAGCCCCAGCATTTT. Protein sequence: CAWSGTDNQPQHF. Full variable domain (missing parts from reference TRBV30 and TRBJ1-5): SQTIHQWPATLVQPVGSPLSLECTVEGTSNPNLYWYRQAAGRGLQLLFYSVGIGQISSEVPQNLSASRPQDRQFILSSKKLLLSDSGFYLCAWSGTDNQPQHFGDGTRLSIL.

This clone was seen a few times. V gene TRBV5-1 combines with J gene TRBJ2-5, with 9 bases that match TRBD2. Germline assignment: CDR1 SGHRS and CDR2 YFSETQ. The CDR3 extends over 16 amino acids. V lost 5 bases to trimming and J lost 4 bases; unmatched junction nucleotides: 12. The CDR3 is CASSPPSGDYLETQYF. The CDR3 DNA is TGCGCCAGCAGTCCCCCTAGCGGGGATTACCTAGAGACCCAGTACTTC.

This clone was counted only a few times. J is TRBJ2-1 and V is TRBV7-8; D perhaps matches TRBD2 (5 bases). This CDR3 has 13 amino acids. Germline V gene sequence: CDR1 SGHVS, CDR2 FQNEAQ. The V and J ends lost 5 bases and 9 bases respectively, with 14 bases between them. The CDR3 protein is CASSRVHEGEQFF. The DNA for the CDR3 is TGTGCCAGCAGCCGAGTGCACGAGGGTGAGCAGTTCTTC.

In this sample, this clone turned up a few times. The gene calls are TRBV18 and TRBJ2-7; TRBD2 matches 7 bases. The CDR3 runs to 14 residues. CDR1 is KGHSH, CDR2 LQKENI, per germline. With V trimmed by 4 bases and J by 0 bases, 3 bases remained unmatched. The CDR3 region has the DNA TGTGCCAGCTCACGGGCGGGGGACTCCTACGAGCAGTACTTC. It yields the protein CASSRAGDSYEQYF.

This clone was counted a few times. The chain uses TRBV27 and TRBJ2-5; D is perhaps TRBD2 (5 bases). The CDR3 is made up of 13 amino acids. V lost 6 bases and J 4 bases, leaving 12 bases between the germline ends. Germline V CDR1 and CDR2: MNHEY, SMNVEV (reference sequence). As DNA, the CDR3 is TGTGCCAGCAGGAAAACGGGGTCAGAGACCCAGTACTTC. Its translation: CASRKTGSETQYF.

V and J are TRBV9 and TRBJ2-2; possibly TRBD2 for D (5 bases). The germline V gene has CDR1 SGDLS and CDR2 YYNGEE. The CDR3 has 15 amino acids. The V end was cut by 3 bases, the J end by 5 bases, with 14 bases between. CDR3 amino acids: CASSETPGWTGELFF. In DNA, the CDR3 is TGTGCCAGCAGCGAGACCCCGGGATGGACCGGGGAGCTGTTTTTT.

Written as DNA, the CDR3 is TGCAGCGTTTGCAGGGGGCGCTTCCCCACTGAAGCTTTCTTT. Protein: CSVCRGRFPTEAFF. This rearrangement joins TRBV29-1 to TRBJ1-1; 8 nucleotides line up with TRBD1. CDR3 length equals 14 residues. After removal of 5 bases from V and 4 bases from J, the junction contained 9 bases not matched to a gene. Germline V gene sequence: CDR1 SQVTM, CDR2 ANQGSEA.

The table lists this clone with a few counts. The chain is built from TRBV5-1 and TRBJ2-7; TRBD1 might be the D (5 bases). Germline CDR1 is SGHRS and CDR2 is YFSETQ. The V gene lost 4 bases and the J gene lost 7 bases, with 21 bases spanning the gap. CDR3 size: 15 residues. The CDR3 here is CASSPEGVDGFEQYF. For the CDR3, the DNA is TGCGCCAGCAGCCCTGAAGGGGTCGACGGTTTTGAGCAGTACTTC.